Following are 24 T cell receptor beta chains from one sample sequenced in a study of cytomegalovirus exposure and HLA in healthy donors. The method was immunoSEQ multiplex PCR; TCRdb's version includes in-frame clones alone and lacks a portion of them. The repertoire holds 150,000 to 200,000 clones, with more than 70% as singletons. Specimen: PBMCs. The receptors derive from a man aged 25 to 45 in good health and CMV-seropositive.

The gene calls are TRBV18 and TRBJ2-7, with D unclear. This CDR3 region has 14 residues. The V end was cut by 0 bases, the J end by 3 bases, with 9 bases between. Germline CDR1 and CDR2: KGHSH and LQKENI. As DNA, the CDR3 is TGTGCCAGCTCACCACCCGACTCGAACTACGAGCAGTACTTC. Protein: CASSPPDSNYEQYF.

The genes are TRBV9 and TRBJ1-2; D is perhaps TRBD1 (6 bases). This CDR3 region has 14 residues. Per the germline V gene, CDR1 is SGDLS and CDR2 is YYNGEE. Trimming took off 0 bases at V and 5 bases at J, with 11 bases between the two ends. The CDR3 DNA follows: TGTGCCAGCAGCGTAGAGTGGCAGGGGTATGGCTACACCTTC. Encoded protein: CASSVEWQGYGYTF.

Remarks on this clone: This specimen includes other DNA sequences encoding the same CDR3. The chain couples TRBV5-1 to TRBJ2-5; D remains ambiguous. Trimming pared 0 bases from V and 2 bases from J, leaving 5 bases between. This CDR3 comprises 13 residues. Germline values: CDR1 SGHRS, CDR2 YFSETQ. The DNA for the CDR3 is TGCGCCAGCAGCTTGGACAGACAAGAGACCCAGTACTTC. It encodes CASSLDRQETQYF.

This clone was picked up one time. The chain carries TRBV7-3 and TRBJ2-3; D remains ambiguous. Trimming took 5 bases from V and 0 from J, leaving 12 bases between them. Looked up from germline, CDR1 is SGHTA and CDR2 is FQGTGA. This CDR3 comprises 15 residues. The CDR3, as DNA: TGTGCCAGCAGCCCTTACTACTCCAGCACAGATACGCAGTATTTT. It encodes CASSPYYSSTDTQYF.

The rearrangement joins TRBV7-2 to TRBJ2-2; possible D gene TRBD2, 5 bases. With 1 base removed from V and 4 bases from J, the gap between germline ends came to 13 bases. The CDR3 has 16 amino acids. Germline V CDR1 and CDR2: SGHTA, FQGNSA. The DNA of the CDR3 is TGTGCCAGCAGCTTAGGCGGGTCGGGGATCACCGGGGAGCTGTTTTTT. Translated, it gives CASSLGGSGITGELFF.

The chain has TRBV18 and TRBJ1-1; tentatively, D is TRBD1 (5 bases). V lost 4 bases, J lost 0 bases, and 15 bases lay in between. The CDR3 covers 16 residues. Germline lookup yields CDR1 KGHSH and CDR2 LQKENI. In DNA form, the CDR3 reads TGTGCCAGCTCACTAAACCTACAGGACATGAACACTGAAGCTTTCTTT. Its protein is CASSLNLQDMNTEAFF.

The CDR3 is CASSRRTESINYGYTF. In DNA form, the CDR3 reads TGCGCCAGCAGCCGAAGGACAGAATCGATTAACTATGGCTACACCTTC. This chain uses TRBV4-3 with TRBJ1-2; weak D call: TRBD1 (6 bases). This CDR3 is 16 amino acids long. Trimming removed 4 bases at V and 1 base at J, with 16 bases between. Germline CDR1 reads LGHNA; CDR2 reads YSLEER.

The rearrangement links TRBV7-2 to TRBJ1-6, with 9 bases that match TRBD1. In germline, CDR1 is SGHTA, CDR2 FQGNSA. V dropped 5 bases and J dropped 3; count of bases not matched to a gene: 14. This CDR3 region has 19 residues. The CDR3 DNA is TGTGCCAGCAGCCCAGACCCCAGACAGGGGGATTACTATAATTCACCCCTCCACTTT. Residues: CASSPDPRQGDYYNSPLHF.

The chain links TRBV10-3 to TRBJ1-5; D is uncertain. V lost 8 bases to trimming and J lost 5 bases, with 13 bases between them. Germline CDR1 and CDR2: ENHRY and SYGVKD. The CDR3 covers 13 residues. This CDR3 is CAIRLREDQPQHF. CDR3 sequence (DNA): TGTGCCATCCGGTTAAGGGAGGATCAGCCCCAGCATTTT.

This chain joins TRBV27 and TRBJ2-1; 11 positions match TRBD2. This CDR3 comprises 16 residues. J lost 2 bases, V lost 2 bases, and 2 bases had no gene match. Germline lookup yields CDR1 MNHEY and CDR2 SMNVEV (reference sequence). CDR3 coding DNA: TGTGCCAGCAGTTTAGGGACTAGCGGAGCCTACAATGAGCAGTTCTTC. Translating gives CASSLGTSGAYNEQFF.

The chain has TRBV18 and TRBJ2-7; possibly TRBD2 for D (5 bases). The CDR3 totals 15 residues. Trimming shortened V by 5 bases and J by 1 base, and 15 bases separated the two germline ends. Germline V gene sequence: CDR1 KGHSH, CDR2 LQKENI. CDR3 protein: CASSSSADSSYEQYF. In nucleotides, the CDR3 is TGTGCCAGCTCATCCTCAGCGGACTCATCCTACGAGCAGTACTTC.

The chain joins TRBV28 to TRBJ1-1, with 10 nucleotides matching TRBD1. With V trimmed by 6 bases and J by 8 bases, 6 bases remained unmatched. Germline-derived CDR1 and CDR2 are MDHEN and SYDVKM. The CDR3 has 13 residues. CDR3 bases: TGTGCCAGCAGAGGGACAGGGGCCTTCGAAGCTTTCTTT. Its protein is CASRGTGAFEAFF.

Only one count was recorded for this clone. The chain employs TRBV30 and TRBJ1-5; D is possibly TRBD1 (5 bases). Germline V CDR1 and CDR2: GTSNPN, SVGIG (reference sequence). CDR3 length: 15 residues. The V end was cut by 1 base, the J end by 0 bases, with 10 bases between. The CDR3 region is CAWSGQSFSNQPQHF. The CDR3, as DNA: TGTGCCTGGAGTGGACAGTCCTTTAGCAATCAGCCCCAGCATTTT.

The count of this clone is one. This chain's CDR3 is CASSKRTASNYGYTF. The CDR3 nucleotides read TGTGCCAGCAGCAAAAGGACAGCTTCTAACTATGGCTACACCTTC. This chain uses TRBV5-4 with TRBJ1-2, with D possibly matching TRBD1 (6 bases). CDR1 SGHNT and CDR2 YYREEE come from the germline V gene (reference sequence). V lost 4 bases, J lost 0 bases, and 13 bases lay in between. The CDR3 is 15 amino acids.

This chain uses TRBV28 with TRBJ1-2; D is perhaps TRBD1 (6 bases). The CDR3 is 15 amino acids. V was trimmed by 5 bases and J by 4 bases, leaving 17 bases between them. Germline lookup yields CDR1 MDHEN and CDR2 SYDVKM. CDR3 nucleotides: TGTGCCAGCAGTGGAGCACGGACAGATACCTATGGCTACACCTTC. It yields the protein CASSGARTDTYGYTF.

The chain carries TRBV5-4 and TRBJ2-5; the D is unclear. Per the germline V gene, CDR1 is SGHNT and CDR2 is YYREEE (reference sequence). The CDR3 runs to 13 residues. The V gene lost 0 bases and the J gene lost 2 bases, with 5 bases spanning the gap. For the CDR3, the DNA is TGTGCCAGCAGCTTGGTGTCGCAAGAGACCCAGTACTTC. Its translation: CASSLVSQETQYF.

V and J are TRBV14 and TRBJ1-2, with D possibly matching TRBD1 (5 bases). CDR3 length: 15 residues. Germline CDR1 and CDR2: SGHDN and FVKESK. With 4 bases removed from V and 2 bases from J, the gap between germline ends came to 14 bases. CDR3 DNA sequence: TGTGCCAGCAGCCCGCAGGGAATACAAAACTATGGCTACACCTTC. Amino acids: CASSPQGIQNYGYTF.

The V gene is TRBV27, the J gene TRBJ2-7; the match to TRBD2 covers 8 bases. The CDR3 is 14 amino acids. With 3 bases clipped from V and 3 bases from J, the junction kept 4 bases outside the gene matches. Germline-derived CDR1 and CDR2 are MNHEY and SMNVEV (reference sequence). The CDR3 loop reads CASSFTGGGYEQYF. CDR3 nucleotide sequence: TGTGCCAGCAGTTTTACCGGGGGGGGCTACGAGCAGTACTTC.

J is TRBJ1-2 and V is TRBV18; 10 bases match TRBD1. The V and J ends lost 3 bases and 5 bases, in that order; junction bases with no gene match: 12. The germline V gene encodes CDR1 KGHSH and CDR2 LQKENI. The CDR3 has 17 amino acids. The CDR3 DNA is TGTGCCAGCTCACCTTCCCGGGACAGGGGTGGAGTGTATGGCTACACCTTC. This encodes CASSPSRDRGGVYGYTF.

This chain uses TRBV30 with TRBJ1-5; no definite D call. The CDR3 extends over 17 amino acids. Trimming removed 7 bases at V and 1 base at J, with 23 bases between. Germline assignment: CDR1 GTSNPN and CDR2 SVGIG (reference sequence). CDR3 DNA sequence: TGTGCCTTAGGACTTTCCGAATTGGGTTGGAGCAATCAGCCCCAGCATTTT. Its translation: CALGLSELGWSNQPQHF.

This chain links TRBV10-3 with TRBJ2-5; possibly TRBD1 for D (6 bases). CDR1 ENHRY and CDR2 SYGVKD come from the germline V gene. This CDR3 has 14 residues. Between the trimmed V and J ends, which lost 11 bases and 3 bases, there was a span of 19 bases. CDR3 sequence (DNA): TGTGCCTCAAACAGGGATCATTGGGAAGAGACCCAGTACTTC. Protein product: CASNRDHWEETQYF.

This sequence joins TRBV7-8 and TRBJ2-7, with 16 bases lining up with TRBD2. The CDR3 is made up of 17 amino acids. CDR1 is SGHVS, CDR2 FQNEAQ, per germline. V lost 1 base and J lost 5; bases outside the gene matches: 5. The CDR3 DNA is TGTGCCAGCAGCTTAGAGGGACTAGCGGGAGGGGCCCACGAGCAGTACTTC. It yields the protein CASSLEGLAGGAHEQYF.

The chain couples TRBV2 to TRBJ2-7, with D perhaps TRBD1 (5 bases). Germline V gene sequence: CDR1 SNHLY, CDR2 FYNNEI. This CDR3 region has 12 residues. V dropped 10 bases and J dropped 1 base, with 11 bases sitting between them. Here the CDR3 DNA reads TGTGCCACCACAGGAGTATCCTACGAGCAGTACTTC. Residues: CATTGVSYEQYF. Supplemented by reference TRBV2 and TRBJ2-7, the full variable domain reads EPEVTQTPSHQVTQMGQEVILRCVPISNHLYFYWYRQILGQKVEFLVSFYNNEISEKSEIFDDQFSVERPDGSNFTLKIRSTKLEDSAMYFCATTGVSYEQYFGPGTRLTVT.

J is TRBJ2-3 and V is TRBV2; D is perhaps TRBD2 (7 bases). Trimming left V 6 bases short and J 2 bases short, with 12 bases between. The CDR3 is 14 residues long. Germline values: CDR1 SNHLY, CDR2 FYNNEI. CDR3 in amino acids: CASRRGGFTDTQYF. For the CDR3, the DNA is TGTGCCAGCAGAAGGGGGGGGTTCACAGATACGCAGTATTTT.